The 6 T cell receptor beta chains listed next were all sequenced from one sample in a study of blood T cells in healthy people across ages. Then a second PCR, running about 7 to 11 cycles, was carried out with a sample-barcoded 5' primer and a J-beta primer mix. MiXCR, run by TCRdb on the 5' RACE reads, gives a single entry per CDR3 protein. The repertoire holds some 1,000,000 distinct CDR3 sequences, with 20% to 25% as singletons. These data were also filed under a second study, of T cells of mothers and their children.

Sequencing used blood. These receptors originate from a girl aged 2-15 years in good health.

The V call is TRBV18, the J call TRBJ2-7; 8 bases line up with TRBD1. Germline assignment: CDR1 KGHSH and CDR2 LQKENI. Trimming took 2 bases from V and 7 from J; bases not matched to a gene: 10. The CDR3 loop spans 15 amino acids. CDR3: CASSPVLTGEEEQYF. CDR3 nucleotides: TGTGCCAGCTCACCAGTCTTGACAGGGGAGGAAGAGCAGTACTTC.

V gene TRBV20-1 combines with J gene TRBJ2-3; D remains unclear. The CDR3 totals 11 residues. V shed 6 bases and J shed 4 bases, with 8 bases lying between them. Germline CDR1 is DFQATT and CDR2 is SNEGSKA (reference sequence). CDR3 sequence reads: CSAAGADTQYF. CDR3 DNA sequence: TGCAGTGCAGCCGGCGCAGATACGCAGTATTTT.

This clonotype has a handful of counts. Compared with germline, one end of the junction differs, possibly owing to a read error. The CDR3 region is CSAKGSSCEQYF. The DNA of the CDR3 is TGCAGCGCAAAGGGGAGCTCCTGCGAGCAGTACTTC. V is TRBV29-1 and J is TRBJ2-5; D is possibly TRBD1 or TRBD2 (5 bases each). Matching the DNA end better, TRBJ2-7 makes the J call doubtful. The CDR3 totals 12 residues. Germline V gene sequence: CDR1 SQVTM, CDR2 ANQGSEA.

The J gene is TRBJ2-3, the V gene TRBV6-2 or TRBV6-3, with D perhaps TRBD2 (5 bases). Germline V lookup: CDR1 MNHEY, CDR2 SVGEGT. V dropped 6 bases and J dropped 0 bases, with 16 bases sitting between them. CDR3 length: 16 residues. The CDR3 region has the DNA TGTGCCAGCAGCCTTACGGACTTCCCTAGCACAGATACGCAGTATTTT. Its translation: CASSLTDFPSTDTQYF.

This clonotype was seen a few times. V and J are TRBV25-1 and TRBJ1-4; 9 nucleotides align to TRBD1. J was trimmed by 8 bases and V by 8 bases; bases with no gene match: 12. Germline V gene data show CDR1 as MGHDK and CDR2 as SYGVNS. There are 15 residues in the CDR3. CDR3 coding DNA: TGTGCCAGCTCCGATCCGGGACAGGGATTGGAAAAACTGTTTTTT. Amino acid sequence: CASSDPGQGLEKLFF. Together with reference TRBV25-1 and TRBJ1-4, the CDR3 gives the full variable domain: EADIYQTPRYLVIGTGKKITLECSQTMGHDKMYWYQQDPGMELHLIHYSYGVNSTEKGDLSSESTVSRIRTEHFPLTLESARPSHTSQYLCASSDPGQGLEKLFFGSGTQLSVL.

This sequence joins TRBV5-1 and TRBJ2-7; perhaps D is TRBD1 or TRBD2 (6 bases each). CDR3 length: 14 amino acids. V was clipped by 2 bases and J by 6 bases, with 15 bases between them. Germline V gives CDR1 SGHRS, CDR2 YFSETQ. The CDR3 loop reads CASSFGGQRREQYF. Here the CDR3 DNA reads TGCGCCAGCAGCTTCGGGGGACAAAGACGCGAGCAGTACTTC.